A single sample gave rise to the 28 T cell receptor beta chains below, sequenced in a study of T cells in Graves' hyperthyroidism and ophthalmopathy. RNA transcripts yielded amplified TCR beta CDR3 regions. In the first-round RT-PCR of the TCR CDR3, the HTBI primer set was used. From the multiplex PCR reads, TCRdb called clonotypes with MiXCR, one entry per CDR3 protein. This table holds about 770,000 distinct CDR3 sequences, 15% to 20% found once. The specimen was blood. All receptors derive from a woman aged 45-65 years with Graves' hyperthyroidism that later progressed to Graves' ophthalmopathy.

For this clonotype: Relative to the germline gene, one junction end is altered; a read error may explain this. CDR3 amino acids: CASSQGVHGFHEQFF. CDR3 in DNA: TGTGCCAGCAGCCAAGGGGTGCATGGGTTTCATGAGCAGTTCTTC. This rearrangement joins TRBV4-1 to TRBJ2-1; D perhaps matches TRBD1 (5 bases). The CDR3 runs 15 residues. Germline assignment: CDR1 MGHRA and CDR2 YSYEKL.

The rearrangement uses TRBV7-2 and TRBJ2-1; unclear D gene. In germline, CDR1 is SGHTA, CDR2 FQGNSA. The V end was cut by 3 bases, the J end by 8 bases, with 5 bases between. This CDR3 is 11 amino acids long. CDR3 sequence (DNA): TGTGCCAGCAGCTTGGTCTATGAGCAGTTCTTC. This sequence encodes CASSLVYEQFF.

This sequence joins TRBV3-1 and TRBJ2-5; TRBD2 matches at 12 bases. The germline V gene encodes CDR1 LGHDT and CDR2 YNNKEL (reference sequence). The CDR3 has 16 residues. J was trimmed by 2 bases and V by 6 bases; bases with no gene match: 7. CDR3 nucleotides: TGTGCCAGCAGGCTCGGACTAGCGGGGTTACAAGAGACCCAGTACTTC. Translation: CASRLGLAGLQETQYF.

J is TRBJ2-7 and V is TRBV20-1; the D gene is possibly TRBD1 (6 bases). CDR1 is DFQATT and CDR2 is SNEGSKA in the germline V gene (reference sequence). CDR3 length: 12 amino acids. Trimming removed 2 bases at V and 5 bases at J, with 10 bases between. CDR3 region: CSARTGWHEQYF. The CDR3 nucleotides read TGCAGTGCTAGAACAGGGTGGCACGAGCAGTACTTC.

The chain employs TRBV6-1 and TRBJ1-5; D unresolved. This CDR3 spans 14 amino acids. V lost 5 bases and J 4 bases, leaving 12 bases between the germline ends. In germline, CDR1 is MNHNS, CDR2 SASEGT. The CDR3: CASSRRDLNQPQHF. In nucleotides, the CDR3 is TGTGCCAGCAGTCGCCGGGATCTTAATCAGCCCCAGCATTTT.

This clonotype showed up just once. The chain has TRBV18 and TRBJ2-5; D perhaps matches TRBD2 (5 bases). The CDR3 covers 14 residues. Germline CDR1 KGHSH, CDR2 LQKENI. V lost 3 bases to trimming and J lost 2 bases, with 10 bases between them. The CDR3 sequence: CASSPGDKQETQYF. The CDR3 DNA sequence: TGTGCCAGCTCACCGGGAGACAAGCAAGAGACCCAGTACTTC.

This clonotype has a count of ten or more. The rearrangement uses TRBV19 and TRBJ1-1; no definite D call. The CDR3 spans 16 residues. V dropped 3 bases and J dropped 0 bases, with 14 bases sitting between them. Germline V gives CDR1 LNHDA, CDR2 SQIVND (reference sequence). The CDR3 DNA reads as TGTGCCAGTAGTATCCAACTAGGTGGCCTGAACACTGAAGCTTTCTTT. It specifies CASSIQLGGLNTEAFF. The full variable domain, completed using reference TRBV19 and TRBJ1-1, is DGGITQSPKYLFRKEGQNVTLSCEQNLNHDAMYWYRQDPGQGLRLIYYSQIVNDFQKGDIAEGYSVSREKKESFPLTVTSAQKNPTAFYLCASSIQLGGLNTEAFFGQGTRLTVV.

This chain connects TRBV5-1 to TRBJ1-4, with 7 positions matching TRBD1. V dropped 3 bases and J dropped 0; count of bases not matched to a gene: 2. Per the germline V gene, CDR1 is SGHRS and CDR2 is YFSETQ. The CDR3 is 15 amino acids. The CDR3 DNA follows: TGCGCCAGCAGCTACAGGGGCCCAACTAATGAAAAACTGTTTTTT. Protein: CASSYRGPTNEKLFF.

This clonotype was seen repeatedly, ten times or more. This chain's CDR3 is CASSGGRYEQYF. CDR3 DNA: TGTGCCAGCAGCGGAGGGAGATACGAGCAGTACTTC. This chain joins TRBV12-3 or TRBV12-4 and TRBJ2-7; the D gene is possibly TRBD2 (6 bases). Trimming pared 6 bases from V and 4 bases from J, leaving 10 bases between. The CDR3 is 12 residues long.

This clonotype turned up a few times. This chain links TRBV13 with TRBJ2-2; D gene ambiguous. Trimming removed 4 bases at V and 2 bases at J, with 14 bases between. From germline, CDR1 is PRHDT and CDR2 FYEKMQ (reference sequence). The CDR3 consists of 16 residues. This CDR3 reads CASSSSDDGNTGELFF. The CDR3, as DNA: TGTGCCAGCAGCTCATCCGACGACGGAAACACCGGGGAGCTGTTTTTT. The complete variable domain, with remaining parts taken from reference TRBV13 and TRBJ2-2, reads AAGVIQSPRHLIKEKRETATLKCYPIPRHDTVYWYQQGPGQDPQFLISFYEKMQSDKGSIPDRFSAQQFSDYHSELNMSSLELGDSALYFCASSSSDDGNTGELFFGEGSRLTVL.

The sample holds many counts of this clonotype. J is TRBJ1-2 and V is TRBV30; D is perhaps TRBD1 (5 bases). Per germline, CDR1 GTSNPN and CDR2 SVGIG (reference sequence). The CDR3 spans 16 residues. Deletions cut 0 bases from V and 5 bases from J, with 19 bases between. This CDR3 reads CAWSVLGQGAGYGYTF. The DNA for the CDR3 is TGTGCCTGGAGTGTACTGGGGCAGGGTGCTGGTTATGGCTACACCTTC.

This clonotype was counted a few times. The V call is TRBV7-9, the J call TRBJ1-2; D is perhaps TRBD1 (5 bases). Looked up from germline, CDR1 is SEHNR and CDR2 is FQNEAQ (reference sequence). CDR3 length: 14 residues. V was clipped by 5 bases and J by 4 bases, with 14 bases between them. DNA of the CDR3: TGTGCCAGCAGCCTCCCCAGGGACTCCTATGGCTACACCTTC. Residues: CASSLPRDSYGYTF.

The chain carries TRBV4-1 and TRBJ2-6, with 13 bases lining up with TRBD2. CDR1 is MGHRA and CDR2 is YSYEKL in the germline V gene. J gave up 2 bases and V 3 bases, and 7 bases lay outside the gene matches. The CDR3 has 19 amino acids. The CDR3 is CASSQETSGGSPGANVLTF. Here the CDR3 DNA reads TGCGCCAGCAGCCAGGAGACTAGCGGGGGGTCCCCTGGGGCCAACGTCCTGACTTTC.

This clonotype turned up a few times. A much larger clone sits a single nucleotide away, making a read error possible. This rearrangement joins TRBV12-3 or TRBV12-4 to TRBJ1-5, with D maybe TRBD1 (6 bases). This CDR3 is built from 16 residues. Trimming took 0 bases from V and 5 from J, leaving 14 bases between them. The CDR3 coding sequence is TGTGCCAGCAGTTTAGCGCTGGGAGAGGGGGATCAGCCCCAGCATTTT. This translates into CASSLALGEGDQPQHF.

The rearrangement uses TRBV6-2 or TRBV6-3 and TRBJ2-6; D possibly matches TRBD1 or TRBD2 (5 bases each). V lost 7 bases and J lost 1, with 11 bases in between. CDR1 is MNHEY and CDR2 is SVGEGT in the germline V gene. CDR3 length equals 15 residues. The CDR3 here is CASIFGGSGANVLTF. The CDR3, as DNA: TGTGCCAGCATATTTGGGGGATCTGGGGCCAACGTCCTGACTTTC.

This clonotype was seen more than once but under ten times. The V call is TRBV6-5, the J call TRBJ1-1; TRBD1 might be the D (6 bases). The germline V gene encodes CDR1 MNHEY and CDR2 SVGAGI. The CDR3 extends over 14 amino acids. Trimming removed 1 base from V and 3 bases from J, with 9 bases in between. The CDR3 bases are TGTGCCAGCAGTTACTTCGGGACATACACTGAAGCTTTCTTT. This encodes CASSYFGTYTEAFF.

This clonotype was seen at least ten times. The genes are TRBV20-1 and TRBJ2-3; 13 bases are a match to TRBD2. V shed 1 base and J 1 base; nucleotides not matched to a gene: 5. CDR3 length: 17 amino acids. From germline, CDR1 is DFQATT and CDR2 SNEGSKA (reference sequence). CDR3 in amino acids: CSARVGLAGLRTDTQYF. The CDR3 DNA follows: TGCAGTGCTAGAGTGGGACTAGCGGGGCTCCGCACAGATACGCAGTATTTT.

The chain couples TRBV7-6 to TRBJ2-1; 7 nucleotides align to TRBD2. The length of the CDR3 is 16 residues. The trim removed 1 base at V and 4 bases at J, leaving 7 bases unmatched. Looked up from germline, CDR1 is SGHVS and CDR2 is FNYEAQ. The CDR3 is CASSLERSGGYNEQFF. The CDR3 region has the DNA TGTGCCAGCAGCTTAGAACGGTCGGGGGGATACAATGAGCAGTTCTTC.

Regarding this clonotype: One end of the junction fails to match germline, which may point to a read error. V gene TRBV6-2 or TRBV6-3 combines with J gene TRBJ1-1; 11 bases match TRBD1. Per germline, CDR1 MNHEY and CDR2 SVGEGT. CDR3 length: 16 residues. The CDR3 DNA reads TGTGCCAGCAGTCCTCGGACAGGGGGCCTGAACACTGAAGCTCTCTTT. Amino acids: CASSPRTGGLNTEALF.

This clonotype was counted ten times or more. The gene calls are TRBV2 and TRBJ1-5; tentatively, D is TRBD1 (5 bases). This CDR3 contains 14 residues. Trimming pared 3 bases from V and 1 base from J, leaving 7 bases between. Looked up from germline, CDR1 is SNHLY and CDR2 is FYNNEI. Here the CDR3 reads CASSDGASNQPQHF. CDR3 nucleotides: TGTGCCAGCAGTGATGGGGCCAGCAATCAGCCCCAGCATTTT. The whole variable domain, filled in from reference TRBV2 and TRBJ1-5, reads EPEVTQTPSHQVTQMGQEVILRCVPISNHLYFYWYRQILGQKVEFLVSFYNNEISEKSEIFDDQFSVERPDGSNFTLKIRSTKLEDSAMYFCASSDGASNQPQHFGDGTRLSIL.

The J gene is TRBJ2-7, the V gene TRBV20-1, with 13 bases matching TRBD2. After removal of 5 bases from V and 4 bases from J, the junction contained 11 bases not matched to a gene. Germline V gene data show CDR1 as DFQATT and CDR2 as SNEGSKA (reference sequence). The CDR3 runs 16 residues. The chain's CDR3 is CSASRTSGGVLYEQYF. CDR3 nucleotide sequence: TGCAGTGCTTCCCGGACTAGCGGGGGAGTTCTTTACGAGCAGTACTTC.

This chain uses TRBV20-1 with TRBJ1-3; perhaps TRBD1 as D (6 bases). The germline CDR1 and CDR2 sequences are DFQATT and SNEGSKA (reference sequence). The CDR3 is made up of 15 amino acids. Trimming removed 3 bases from V and 0 bases from J, with 12 bases in between. The CDR3 DNA reads TGCAGTGCTAGGACAGGACACGACTCTGGAAACACCATATATTTT. This codes for CSARTGHDSGNTIYF.

This chain joins TRBV7-9 and TRBJ1-2; TRBD1 matches 7 bases. V was clipped by 5 bases and J by 4 bases; unmatched bases: 10. This CDR3 region has 15 residues. Germline V gene data show CDR1 as SEHNR and CDR2 as FQNEAQ (reference sequence). For the CDR3, the DNA is TGTGCCAGCAGCCAGGTACCCGGGACAGCCTATGGCTACACCTTC. Translation gives CASSQVPGTAYGYTF.

This clonotype has at least ten counts. The V gene is TRBV3-1, the J gene TRBJ2-2, with TRBD2 as a possible D gene (6 bases). The CDR3 is 15 amino acids. V lost 1 base and J 2 bases, leaving 8 bases between the germline ends. From germline, CDR1 is LGHDT and CDR2 YNNKEL (reference sequence). CDR3 sequence reads: CASSQALANTGELFF. The DNA of the CDR3 is TGTGCCAGCAGCCAAGCACTAGCCAACACCGGGGAGCTGTTTTTT.

This clonotype was observed many times. The chain combines TRBV3-1 with TRBJ2-7, with 10 bases that match TRBD2. Germline values: CDR1 LGHDT, CDR2 YNNKEL (reference sequence). This CDR3 is built from 16 residues. J gave up 6 bases and V 1 base, and 9 bases lay outside the gene matches. CDR3 sequence (DNA): TGTGCCAGCAGCCAAGGGGGAACTAGCGGGGTCGGCGAGCAGTACTTC. This encodes CASSQGGTSGVGEQYF.

This clonotype has at least ten counts. The V gene is TRBV7-2, the J gene TRBJ2-1; the D gene is possibly TRBD1 (5 bases). The ends were cut back, 2 bases at V and 8 bases at J, with 16 bases in the middle. CDR3 length equals 15 residues. The germline CDR1 and CDR2 sequences are SGHTA and FQGNSA. This CDR3 reads CASSLSLPQGYEQFF. The CDR3 region has the DNA TGTGCCAGCAGCTTATCCCTGCCCCAGGGCTATGAGCAGTTCTTC.

In its sample, this clonotype was seen many times. The chain recombines TRBV11-2 with TRBJ1-6; D is unresolved. CDR3 length: 15 residues. Germline assignment: CDR1 SGHAT and CDR2 FQNNGV. V was cut by 2 bases and J by 5 bases, with 10 bases left in between. CDR3 loop: CASSLSRADNSPLHF. In nucleotides, the CDR3 is TGTGCCAGCAGCTTAAGCCGCGCCGATAATTCACCCCTCCACTTT.

In this sample, this clonotype turned up many times. The chain couples TRBV11-3 to TRBJ2-1; 9 bases align to TRBD2. This CDR3 is 15 amino acids long. CDR1 and CDR2 from the germline V gene are SGHNT and YENEEA. With 5 bases clipped from V and 7 bases from J, the junction kept 9 bases outside the gene matches. DNA of the CDR3: TGTGCCAGCAGCATCGAGAAGCGGGGGGCGAATGAGCAGTTCTTC. As protein: CASSIEKRGANEQFF.